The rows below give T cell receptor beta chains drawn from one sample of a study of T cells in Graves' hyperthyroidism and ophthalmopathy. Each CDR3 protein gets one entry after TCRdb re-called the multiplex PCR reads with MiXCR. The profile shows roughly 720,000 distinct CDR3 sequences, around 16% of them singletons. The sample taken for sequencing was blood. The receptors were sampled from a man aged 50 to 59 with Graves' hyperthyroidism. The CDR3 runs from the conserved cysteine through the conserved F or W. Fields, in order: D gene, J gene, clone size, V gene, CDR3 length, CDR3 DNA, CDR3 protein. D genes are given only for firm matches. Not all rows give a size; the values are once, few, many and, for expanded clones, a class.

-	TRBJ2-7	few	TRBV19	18	TGTGCCAGTAGTATACGCGCTGTGGGACGGAACAATTGGTACGAGCAGTACTTC	CASSIRAVGRNNWYEQYF
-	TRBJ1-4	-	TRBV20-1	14	TGCAGTGCTAGCGGTGGGGGTCTGGCTGAAAAACTGTTTTTT	CSASGGGLAEKLFF
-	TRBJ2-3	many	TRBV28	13	TGTGCCAGCAGGGAACTAGGAACAGATACGCAGTATTTT	CASRELGTDTQYF
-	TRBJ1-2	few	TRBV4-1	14	TGCGCCAGCAGCCCAACCGGACGGGTACACGGCTACACCTTC	CASSPTGRVHGYTF
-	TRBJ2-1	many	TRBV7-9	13	TGTGCCAGCAGCCGCGGGACAAACAGTGAGCAGTTCTTC	CASSRGTNSEQFF
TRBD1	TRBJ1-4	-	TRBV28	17	TGTGCCAGCAGTTTCTCGCTGGGGGCAGGGGGGAATGAAAAACTGTTTTTT	CASSFSLGAGGNEKLFF
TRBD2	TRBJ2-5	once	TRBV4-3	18	TGCGCCAGCAGCCAGTCTAGTCTAGCGGGAGGGCGACAAGAGACCCAGTACTTC	CASSQSSLAGGRQETQYF
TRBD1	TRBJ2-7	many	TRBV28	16	TGTGCCAGCAGCGTAACCCAACAGGGGAGATTCGACGAGCAGTACTTC	CASSVTQQGRFDEQYF
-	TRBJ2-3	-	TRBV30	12	TGTGCAAGGGGCGGAGGCACAGATACGCAGTATTTT	CARGGGTDTQYF
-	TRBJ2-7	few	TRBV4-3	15	TGCGCCAGCAGCCAAGATCGAGGGCAGGGCTACGAGCAGTACTTC	CASSQDRGQGYEQYF
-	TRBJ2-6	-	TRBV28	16	TGTGCCAGCAGTTTTCTACGGGAATCTGGGGCCAACGTCCTGACTTTC	CASSFLRESGANVLTF
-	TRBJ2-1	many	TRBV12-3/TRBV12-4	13	TGTGCCAGCAGACTTCAGGGAGAGTATGAGCAGTTCTTC	CASRLQGEYEQFF
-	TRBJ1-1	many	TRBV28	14	TGTGCCAGCAGTTTATTAGGAGGGGACACTGAAGCTTTCTTT	CASSLLGGDTEAFF
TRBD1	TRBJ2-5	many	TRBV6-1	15	TGTGCCAGCAGCACTCAGGACAGGGGCTGGGAGACCCAGTACTTC	CASSTQDRGWETQYF
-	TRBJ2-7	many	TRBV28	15	TGTGCCAGCAGTCCTCGTTTGTGGGAGACCTACGAGCAGTACTTC	CASSPRLWETYEQYF
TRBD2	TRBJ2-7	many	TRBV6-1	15	TGTGCCAGCAACAGACCGGGACTAGATACCTACGAGCAGTACTTC	CASNRPGLDTYEQYF
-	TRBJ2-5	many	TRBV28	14	TGTGCCAGCAGTCGCGCAGGGCCCCTTCTGACCCAGTACTTC	CASSRAGPLLTQYF
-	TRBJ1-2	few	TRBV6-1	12	TGTGCCAGCGGATGGCAGAACTATGGCTACACCTTC	CASGWQNYGYTF
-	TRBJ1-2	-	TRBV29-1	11	TGCAGCGTTGGCGGGCAACCTGGCTACACCTTC	CSVGGQPGYTF
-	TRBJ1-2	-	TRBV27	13	TGTGCCAGCAGTTTCCTCCCGGGGGAAGGCTACACCTTC	CASSFLPGEGYTF
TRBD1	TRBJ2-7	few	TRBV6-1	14	TGTGCCAGCAGAGGACAGGGGTTGGCCTACGAGCAGTACTTC	CASRGQGLAYEQYF
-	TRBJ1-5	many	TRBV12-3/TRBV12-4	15	TGTGCCAGCAGTTTAACGGGGCGCGGGAATCAGCCCCAGCATTTT	CASSLTGRGNQPQHF
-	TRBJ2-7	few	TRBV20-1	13	TGCAGTGCCCCGGGACATTCTTTCTACGAGCAGTACTTC	CSAPGHSFYEQYF
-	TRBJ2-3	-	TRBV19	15	TGTGCCAGTAGTTCCCGCTTCGGGAGCACAGATACGCAGTATTTT	CASSSRFGSTDTQYF
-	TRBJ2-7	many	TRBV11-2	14	TGTGCCAGCAGCTTAGGCGACTTTGCCTACGAGCAGTACTTC	CASSLGDFAYEQYF
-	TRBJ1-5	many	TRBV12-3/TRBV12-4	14	TGTGCCAGCAGACGGGGATCCCGAAATCAGCCCCAGCATTTT	CASRRGSRNQPQHF
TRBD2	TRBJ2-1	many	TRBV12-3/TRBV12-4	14	TGTGCCAGCAGTCAAGGAGCGGGAAACAATGAGCAGTTCTTC	CASSQGAGNNEQFF
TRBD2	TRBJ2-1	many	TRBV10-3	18	TGTGCCATCGGAACATCGAGGGGCATAGCGGGGTCATACAATGAGCAGTTCTTC	CAIGTSRGIAGSYNEQFF
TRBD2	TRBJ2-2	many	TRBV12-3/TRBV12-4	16	TGTGCCAGCAGTTTATCGCATCGGGGGAGGGCCGGGGAGCTGTTTTTT	CASSLSHRGRAGELFF